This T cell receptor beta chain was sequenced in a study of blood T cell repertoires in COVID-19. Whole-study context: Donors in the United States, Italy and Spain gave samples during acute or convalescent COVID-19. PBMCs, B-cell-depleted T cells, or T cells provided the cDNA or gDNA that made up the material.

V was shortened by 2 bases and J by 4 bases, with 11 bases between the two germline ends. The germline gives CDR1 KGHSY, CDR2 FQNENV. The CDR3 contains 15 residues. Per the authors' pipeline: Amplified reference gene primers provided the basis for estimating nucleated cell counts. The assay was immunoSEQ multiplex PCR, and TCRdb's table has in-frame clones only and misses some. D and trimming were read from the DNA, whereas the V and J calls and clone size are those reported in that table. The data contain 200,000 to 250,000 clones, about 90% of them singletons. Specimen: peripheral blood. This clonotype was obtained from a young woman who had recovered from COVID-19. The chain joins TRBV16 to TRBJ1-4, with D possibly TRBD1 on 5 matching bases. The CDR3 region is CASSQPDRGNEKLFF. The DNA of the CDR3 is TGTGCCAGCAGCCAACCGGATAGGGGTAATGAAAAACTGTTTTTT.